The source of this T cell receptor beta chain is a study of type 1 regulatory T cells. CDR3 size: 14 residues. Germline CDR1 and CDR2: SNHLY and FYNNEI. Deletions cut 7 bases from V and 2 bases from J, with 14 bases between. TCRdb used MiXCR to reprocess the reads, holding one entry per CDR3 protein. The repertoire consists of about 42,000 distinct CDR3 sequences, with 9.5% to 15% occurring once and the leading ten covering over 7%. Notes on this clonotype: As yet, its antigen is unknown.

The rearrangement links TRBV2 to TRBJ1-1; a possible D gene is TRBD1 (5 bases). The receptor was derived from a human donor in good health. The sample taken for sequencing was cultured non-Tr1 T cells, either the whole culture or a sorted T cell fraction (not recorded which). This CDR3 reads CASTARGPNTEAFF. Here the CDR3 DNA reads TGTGCCAGCACCGCGCGGGGCCCTAACACTGAAGCTTTCTTT.